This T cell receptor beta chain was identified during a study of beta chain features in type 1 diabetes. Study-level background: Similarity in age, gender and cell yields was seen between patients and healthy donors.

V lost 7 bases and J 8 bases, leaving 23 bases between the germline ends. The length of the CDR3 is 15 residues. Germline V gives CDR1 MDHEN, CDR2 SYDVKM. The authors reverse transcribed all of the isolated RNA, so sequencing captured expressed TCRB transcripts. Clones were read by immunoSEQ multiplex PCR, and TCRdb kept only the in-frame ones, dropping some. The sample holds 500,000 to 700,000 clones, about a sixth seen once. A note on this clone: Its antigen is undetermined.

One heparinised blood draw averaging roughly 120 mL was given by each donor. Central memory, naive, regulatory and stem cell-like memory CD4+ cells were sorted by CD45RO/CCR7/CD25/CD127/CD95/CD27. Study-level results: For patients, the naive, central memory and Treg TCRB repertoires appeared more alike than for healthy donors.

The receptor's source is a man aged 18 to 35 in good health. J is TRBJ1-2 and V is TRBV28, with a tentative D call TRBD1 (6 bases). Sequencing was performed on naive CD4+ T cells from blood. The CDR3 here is CASNPERAGAQGYTF. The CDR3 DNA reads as TGTGCCAGCAACCCCGAACGTGCAGGGGCACAAGGCTACACCTTC.